Below, one T cell receptor beta chain is given with its context. This entry belongs to a study of preoperative IRX-2 immunotherapy in early breast cancer. Treatment given: preoperative locoregional IRX-2 cytokine immunotherapy. Samples came from a phase Ib trial of preoperative locoregional IRX-2 cytokine immunotherapy. Clones were sequenced by immunoSEQ multiplex PCR, and TCRdb holds only the in-frame ones, with some missing. The sample has about 37,000 clones; roughly four fifths are singletons. Germline lookup yields CDR1 MDHEN and CDR2 SYDVKM. The CDR3 loop spans 14 amino acids. V gave up 5 bases and J gave up 4 bases, with 11 bases separating them.

Sample: lymph node tissue, taken after IRX-2 immunotherapy. The rearrangement joins TRBV28 to TRBJ1-4; D is possibly TRBD1 (6 bases). The sequence came from a human donor with breast cancer. This CDR3 reads CASSEQGLNEKLFF. CDR3 bases: TGTGCCAGCAGTGAACAGGGACTTAATGAAAAACTGTTTTTT. Using reference TRBV28 and TRBJ1-4 for the parts outside the CDR3, the full variable domain is DVKVTQSSRYLVKRTGEKVFLECVQDMDHENMFWYRQDPGLGLRLIYFSYDVKMKEKGDIPEGYSVSREKKERFSLILESASTNQTSMYLCASSEQGLNEKLFFGSGTQLSVL.